The rows below give T cell receptor beta chains drawn from one sample of a study of Ad26.COV2.S vaccination and SARS-CoV-2 variants. Sequenced by immunoSEQ multiplex PCR; TCRdb stores in-frame clones only, minus some. The sample yields 500,000 or so clones, approximately 89% seen once. Sequences were derived from peripheral blood, sampled in a trial of Ad26.COV2.S vaccine versus placebo. The receptors shown here come from a person aged 18 to 59 who received the Ad26.COV2.S COVID-19 vaccine or a placebo. Each CDR3 is given with its conserved first and last residue. Each record gives: J gene, V gene, CDR3 protein.

j_gene: TRBJ1-2; v_gene: TRBV4-1; CDR3aa: CASSPGGHPFSYGYTF
j_gene: TRBJ1-1; v_gene: TRBV2; CDR3aa: CASSEFPPVGYTEAFF
j_gene: TRBJ2-3; v_gene: TRBV18; CDR3aa: CASSASTDTQYF
j_gene: TRBJ2-5; v_gene: TRBV5-6; CDR3aa: CASSLGRTQYF
j_gene: TRBJ1-2; v_gene: TRBV16; CDR3aa: CASSWDSSNYGYTF
j_gene: TRBJ1-2; v_gene: TRBV19; CDR3aa: CASAGFTEAEFGYTF
j_gene: TRBJ1-1; v_gene: TRBV3-1/TRBV3-2; CDR3aa: CASSLGDRVSTEAFF
j_gene: TRBJ2-1; v_gene: TRBV11-3; CDR3aa: CASSVGPGNEQFF
j_gene: TRBJ2-1; v_gene: TRBV5-1; CDR3aa: CASSRSGQGYNEQFF
j_gene: TRBJ2-5; v_gene: TRBV4-1; CDR3aa: CASSQRTGTETQYF
j_gene: TRBJ2-5; v_gene: TRBV6-5; CDR3aa: CASSYSPTLQEIQYF
j_gene: TRBJ2-1; v_gene: TRBV10-1; CDR3aa: CASSEVQGAGLAAYNEQFF
j_gene: TRBJ2-5; v_gene: TRBV6-5; CDR3aa: CAIGTSGDQETQYF
j_gene: TRBJ2-1; v_gene: TRBV19; CDR3aa: CASRLQGADEQFF
j_gene: TRBJ2-5; v_gene: TRBV6-1; CDR3aa: CASSEYWDKGETQYF
j_gene: TRBJ2-2; v_gene: TRBV5-1; CDR3aa: CASSRTGLTGELFF
j_gene: TRBJ1-3; v_gene: TRBV19; CDR3aa: CASSRTDLGNTIYF
j_gene: TRBJ2-5; v_gene: TRBV18; CDR3aa: CASSPSGTAETQYF
j_gene: TRBJ2-1; v_gene: TRBV5-8; CDR3aa: CASSLAQGEDEQFF
j_gene: TRBJ1-1; v_gene: TRBV18; CDR3aa: CASSPDRLSFTEAFF
j_gene: TRBJ1-4; v_gene: TRBV6-4; CDR3aa: CASSVIGEEFREKLFF
j_gene: TRBJ1-1; v_gene: TRBV18; CDR3aa: CASSPPGAEAFF
j_gene: TRBJ1-2; v_gene: TRBV4-3; CDR3aa: CASSQGPGQGPYGYTF
j_gene: TRBJ1-2; v_gene: TRBV5-1; CDR3aa: CASSSAGSLSYGYTF
j_gene: TRBJ2-1; v_gene: TRBV21-1; CDR3aa: CASLRGRVNEQFF
j_gene: TRBJ2-5; v_gene: TRBV7-9; CDR3aa: CASSWEGRETQYF
j_gene: TRBJ2-7; v_gene: TRBV3-1/TRBV3-2; CDR3aa: CASSQERWTSRTYEQYF
j_gene: TRBJ2-6; v_gene: TRBV4-1; CDR3aa: CASSRNPAGSGANVLTF
j_gene: TRBJ1-5; v_gene: TRBV19; CDR3aa: CASRLGQFNQPQHF
j_gene: TRBJ1-1; v_gene: TRBV5-6; CDR3aa: CASSFTGGWTEAFF
j_gene: TRBJ2-7; v_gene: TRBV24-1; CDR3aa: CATSRTGSQYEEQYF